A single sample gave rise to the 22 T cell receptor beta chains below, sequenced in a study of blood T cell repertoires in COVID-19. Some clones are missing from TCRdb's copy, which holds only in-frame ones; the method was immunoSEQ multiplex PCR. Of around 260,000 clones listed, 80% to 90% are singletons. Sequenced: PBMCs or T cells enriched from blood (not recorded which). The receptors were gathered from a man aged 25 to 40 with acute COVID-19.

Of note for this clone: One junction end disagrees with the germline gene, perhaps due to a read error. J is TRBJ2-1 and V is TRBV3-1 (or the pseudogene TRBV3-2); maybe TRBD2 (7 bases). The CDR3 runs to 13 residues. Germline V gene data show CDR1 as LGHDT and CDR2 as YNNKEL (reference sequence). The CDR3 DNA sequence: TGTGCCACCAGCAAGTGGGGGGGCGTGGAGCAGTTCTTC. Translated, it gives CATSKWGGVEQFF.

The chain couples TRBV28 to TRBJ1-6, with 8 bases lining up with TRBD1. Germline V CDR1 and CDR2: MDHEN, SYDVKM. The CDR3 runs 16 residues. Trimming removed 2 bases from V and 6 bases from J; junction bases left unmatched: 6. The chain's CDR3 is CASSLSGQGSNSPLHF. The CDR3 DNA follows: TGTGCCAGCAGTTTAAGCGGACAGGGTAGTAATTCACCCCTCCACTTT.

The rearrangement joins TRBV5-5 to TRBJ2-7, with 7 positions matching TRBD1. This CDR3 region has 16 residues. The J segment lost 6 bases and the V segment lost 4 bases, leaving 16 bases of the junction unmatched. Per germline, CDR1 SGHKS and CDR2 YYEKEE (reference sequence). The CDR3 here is CASSPLRDSGGIEQYV. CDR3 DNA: TGTGCCAGCAGCCCTTTGAGGGACAGCGGAGGTATCGAGCAGTACGTC.

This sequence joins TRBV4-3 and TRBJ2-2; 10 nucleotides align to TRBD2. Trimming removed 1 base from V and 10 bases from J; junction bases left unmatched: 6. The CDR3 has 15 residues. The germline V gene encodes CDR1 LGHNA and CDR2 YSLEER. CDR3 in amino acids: CASSQGLAGDMELFF. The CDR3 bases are TGCGCCAGCAGCCAAGGCCTAGCGGGAGACATGGAGCTGTTTTTT.

The CDR3 sequence: CASSPQQVNTEAFF. The CDR3 DNA is TGTGCCAGCAGCCCACAACAAGTGAACACTGAAGCTTTCTTT. The chain carries TRBV9 and TRBJ1-1; D is undetermined. Germline CDR1 reads SGDLS; CDR2 reads YYNGEE. CDR3 length: 14 residues. V was clipped by 4 bases and J by 0 bases, with 10 bases between them. Combining the CDR3 with reference TRBV9 and TRBJ1-1 gives the whole variable domain DSGVTQTPKHLITATGQRVTLRCSPRSGDLSVYWYQQSLDQGLQFLIQYYNGEERAKGNILERFSAQQFPDLHSELNLSSLELGDSALYFCASSPQQVNTEAFFGQGTRLTVV.

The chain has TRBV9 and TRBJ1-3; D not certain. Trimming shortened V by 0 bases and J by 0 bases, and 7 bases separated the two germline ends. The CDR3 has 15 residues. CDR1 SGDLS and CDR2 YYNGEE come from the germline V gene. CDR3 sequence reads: CASSVDPSSGNTIYF. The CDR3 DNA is TGTGCCAGCAGCGTAGACCCGAGCTCTGGAAACACCATATATTTT.

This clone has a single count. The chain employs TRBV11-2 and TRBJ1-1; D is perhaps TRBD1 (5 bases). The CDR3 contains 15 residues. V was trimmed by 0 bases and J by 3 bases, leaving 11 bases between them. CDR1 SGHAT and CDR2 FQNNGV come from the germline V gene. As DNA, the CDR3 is TGTGCCAGCAGCTTAGATGGACGGGGGGACACTGAAGCTTTCTTT. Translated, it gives CASSLDGRGDTEAFF.

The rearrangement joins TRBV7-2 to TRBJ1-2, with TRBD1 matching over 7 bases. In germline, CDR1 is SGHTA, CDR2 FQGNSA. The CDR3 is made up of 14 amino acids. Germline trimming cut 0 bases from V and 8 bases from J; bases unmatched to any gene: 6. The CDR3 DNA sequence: TGTGCCAGCAGCTTAGCGATAGGGGGCAGGGGCTACACCTTC. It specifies CASSLAIGGRGYTF.

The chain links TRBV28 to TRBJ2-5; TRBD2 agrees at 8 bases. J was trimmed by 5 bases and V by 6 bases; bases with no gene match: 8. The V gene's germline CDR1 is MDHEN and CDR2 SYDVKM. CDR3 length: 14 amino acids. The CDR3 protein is CASSGGGPRETQYF. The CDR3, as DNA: TGTGCCAGCAGCGGCGGGGGGCCGAGGGAGACCCAGTACTTC. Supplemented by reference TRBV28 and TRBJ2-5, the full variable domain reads DVKVTQSSRYLVKRTGEKVFLECVQDMDHENMFWYRQDPGLGLRLIYFSYDVKMKEKGDIPEGYSVSREKKERFSLILESASTNQTSMYLCASSGGGPRETQYFGPGTRLLVL.

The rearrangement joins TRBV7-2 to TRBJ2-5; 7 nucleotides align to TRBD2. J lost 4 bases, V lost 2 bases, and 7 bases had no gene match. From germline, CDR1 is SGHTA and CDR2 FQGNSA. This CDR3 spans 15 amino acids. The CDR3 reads CASSLPASGRETQYF. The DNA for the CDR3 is TGTGCCAGCAGCTTACCCGCTAGCGGACGAGAGACCCAGTACTTC.

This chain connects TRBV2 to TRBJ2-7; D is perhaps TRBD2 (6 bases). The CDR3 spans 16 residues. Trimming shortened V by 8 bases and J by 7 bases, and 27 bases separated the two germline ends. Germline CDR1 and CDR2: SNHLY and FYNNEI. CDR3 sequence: CASQPGTEITRGEQYV. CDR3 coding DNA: TGTGCCAGCCAACCTGGGACGGAGATCACCCGGGGGGAGCAGTACGTC.

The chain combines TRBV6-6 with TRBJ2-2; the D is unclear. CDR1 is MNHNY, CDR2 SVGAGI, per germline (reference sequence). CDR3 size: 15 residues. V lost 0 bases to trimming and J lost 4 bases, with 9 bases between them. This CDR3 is CASSYSPPGTGELFF. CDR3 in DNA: TGTGCCAGCAGTTACTCCCCCCCGGGCACCGGGGAGCTGTTTTTT.

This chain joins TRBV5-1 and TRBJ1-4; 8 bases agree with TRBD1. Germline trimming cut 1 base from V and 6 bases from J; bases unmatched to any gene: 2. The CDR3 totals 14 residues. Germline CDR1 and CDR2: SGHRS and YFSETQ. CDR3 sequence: CASSLSTGDEKLFF. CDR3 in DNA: TGCGCCAGCAGCTTGTCGACAGGGGATGAAAAACTGTTTTTT.

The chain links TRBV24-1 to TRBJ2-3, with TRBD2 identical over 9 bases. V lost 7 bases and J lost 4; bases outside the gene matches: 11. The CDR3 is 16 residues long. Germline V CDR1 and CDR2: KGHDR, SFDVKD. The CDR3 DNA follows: TGTGCCACCAGCCGCGGGTTAATAGCGGGGGCAGATACGCAGTATTTT. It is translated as CATSRGLIAGADTQYF.

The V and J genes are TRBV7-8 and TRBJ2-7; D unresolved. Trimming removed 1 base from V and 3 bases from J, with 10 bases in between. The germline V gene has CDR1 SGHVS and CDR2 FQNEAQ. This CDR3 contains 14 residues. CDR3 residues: CASSLGSVNYEQYV. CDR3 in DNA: TGTGCCAGCAGCTTAGGGTCGGTCAACTACGAGCAGTACGTC.

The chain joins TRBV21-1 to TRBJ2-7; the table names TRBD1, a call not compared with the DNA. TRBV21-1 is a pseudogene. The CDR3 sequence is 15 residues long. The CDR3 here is CASTLKPQGTYEQYV. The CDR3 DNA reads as TGTGCCAGCACCTTAAAGCCCCAGGGCACCTACGAGCAGTACGTC.

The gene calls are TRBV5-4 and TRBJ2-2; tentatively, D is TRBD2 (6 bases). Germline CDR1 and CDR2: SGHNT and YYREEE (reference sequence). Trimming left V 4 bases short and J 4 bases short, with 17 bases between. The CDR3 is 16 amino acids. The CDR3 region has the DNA TGTGCCAGCAGCCTACGGGGCGGGGTGGGCACCGGGGAGCTGTTTTTT. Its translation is CASSLRGGVGTGELFF.

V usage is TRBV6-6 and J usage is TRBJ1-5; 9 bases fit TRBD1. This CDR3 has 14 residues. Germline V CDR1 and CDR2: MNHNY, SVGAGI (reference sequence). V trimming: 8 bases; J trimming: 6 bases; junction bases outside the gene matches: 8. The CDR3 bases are TGTGCCAGCTTTGGACAGGGGTTAGTTCAGCCCCAGCATTTT. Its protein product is CASFGQGLVQPQHF.

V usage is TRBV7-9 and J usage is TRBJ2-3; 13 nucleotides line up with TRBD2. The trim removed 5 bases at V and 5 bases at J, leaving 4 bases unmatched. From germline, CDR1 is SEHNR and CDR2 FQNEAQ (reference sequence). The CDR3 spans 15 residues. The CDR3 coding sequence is TGTGCCAGCAGCCACGGACTAGCGGGAGAAGATACGCAGTATTTT. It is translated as CASSHGLAGEDTQYF.

DNA for the CDR3: TGTGCCAGCAGTTACTCGAGTACAGGGAATCAGCCCCAGCATTTT. The encoded protein is CASSYSSTGNQPQHF. V and J are TRBV6-2 or TRBV6-3 and TRBJ1-5, with TRBD1 as a possible D gene (6 bases). The germline CDR1 and CDR2 sequences are MNHEY and SVGEGT. CDR3 length equals 15 residues. V lost 0 bases and J lost 4, with 10 bases in between.

The CDR3 sequence is CSASGRGRYYGYTF. As DNA, the CDR3 is TGCAGTGCTAGTGGCAGGGGCAGGTATTATGGCTACACCTTC. The J gene is TRBJ1-2, the V gene TRBV20-1, with D possibly TRBD1 on 6 matching bases. From germline, CDR1 is DFQATT and CDR2 SNEGSKA (reference sequence). There are 14 residues in the CDR3. Trimming removed 3 bases from V and 5 bases from J, with 16 bases in between.

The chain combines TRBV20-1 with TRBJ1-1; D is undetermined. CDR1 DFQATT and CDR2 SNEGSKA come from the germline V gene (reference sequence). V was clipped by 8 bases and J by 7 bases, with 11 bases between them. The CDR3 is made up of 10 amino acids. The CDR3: CSTRRVEAFF. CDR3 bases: TGCAGTACGAGGAGGGTTGAAGCTTTCTTT.